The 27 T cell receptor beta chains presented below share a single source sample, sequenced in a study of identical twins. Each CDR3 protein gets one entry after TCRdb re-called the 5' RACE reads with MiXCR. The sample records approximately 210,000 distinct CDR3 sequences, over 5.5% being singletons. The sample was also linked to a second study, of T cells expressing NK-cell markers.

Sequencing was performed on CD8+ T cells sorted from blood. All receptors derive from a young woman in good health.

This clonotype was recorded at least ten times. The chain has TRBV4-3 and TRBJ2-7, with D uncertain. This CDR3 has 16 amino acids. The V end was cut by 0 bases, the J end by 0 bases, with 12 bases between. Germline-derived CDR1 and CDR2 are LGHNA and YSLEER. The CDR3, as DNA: TGCGCCAGCAGCCAAGATCTCGGGCGAAGCTCCTACGAGCAGTACTTC. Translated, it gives CASSQDLGRSSYEQYF.

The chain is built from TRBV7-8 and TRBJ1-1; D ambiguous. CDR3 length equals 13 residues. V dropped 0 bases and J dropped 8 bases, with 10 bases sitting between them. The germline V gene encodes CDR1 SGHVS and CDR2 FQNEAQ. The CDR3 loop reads CASSLAHGEEAFF. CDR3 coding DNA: TGTGCCAGCAGCTTAGCTCATGGGGAGGAAGCTTTCTTT.

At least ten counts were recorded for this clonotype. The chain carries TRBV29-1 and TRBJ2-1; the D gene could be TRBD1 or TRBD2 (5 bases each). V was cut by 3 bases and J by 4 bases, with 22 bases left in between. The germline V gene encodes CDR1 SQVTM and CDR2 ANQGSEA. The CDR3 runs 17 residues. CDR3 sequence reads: CSVDTWPGGDHYNEQFF. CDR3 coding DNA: TGCAGCGTTGACACCTGGCCTGGTGGGGACCATTACAATGAGCAGTTCTTC.

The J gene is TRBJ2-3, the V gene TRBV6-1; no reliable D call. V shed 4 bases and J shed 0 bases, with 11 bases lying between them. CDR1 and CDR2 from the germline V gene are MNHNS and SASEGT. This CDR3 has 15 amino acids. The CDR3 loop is CASSVGFRSTDTQYF. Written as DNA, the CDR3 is TGTGCCAGCAGTGTTGGCTTTCGGAGCACAGATACGCAGTATTTT.

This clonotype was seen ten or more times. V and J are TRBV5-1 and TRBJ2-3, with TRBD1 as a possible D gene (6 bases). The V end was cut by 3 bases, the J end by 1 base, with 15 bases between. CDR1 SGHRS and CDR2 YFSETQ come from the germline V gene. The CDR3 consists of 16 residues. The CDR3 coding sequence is TGCGCCAGCAGCTGGACCACGGGACATCGCACAGATACGCAGTATTTT. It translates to CASSWTTGHRTDTQYF.

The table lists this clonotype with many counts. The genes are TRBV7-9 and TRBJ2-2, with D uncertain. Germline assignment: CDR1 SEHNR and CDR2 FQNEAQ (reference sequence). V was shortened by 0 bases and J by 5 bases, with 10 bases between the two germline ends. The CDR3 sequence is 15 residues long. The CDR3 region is CASSLARLLTGELFF. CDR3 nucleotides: TGTGCCAGCAGCTTAGCGCGGCTGTTGACCGGGGAGCTGTTTTTT.

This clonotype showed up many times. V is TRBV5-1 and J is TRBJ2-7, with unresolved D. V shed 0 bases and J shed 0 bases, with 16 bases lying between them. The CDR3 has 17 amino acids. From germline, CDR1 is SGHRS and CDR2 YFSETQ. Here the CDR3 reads CASSLAYGLESSYEQYF. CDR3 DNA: TGCGCCAGCAGCTTGGCCTACGGCCTGGAAAGCTCCTACGAGCAGTACTTC.

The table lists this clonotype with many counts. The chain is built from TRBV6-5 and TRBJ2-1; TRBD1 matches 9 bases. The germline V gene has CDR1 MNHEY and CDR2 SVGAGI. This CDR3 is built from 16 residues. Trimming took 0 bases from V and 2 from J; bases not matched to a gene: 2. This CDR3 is CASSYSGTGTYNEQFF. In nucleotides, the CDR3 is TGTGCCAGCAGTTACTCCGGGACAGGGACCTACAATGAGCAGTTCTTC.

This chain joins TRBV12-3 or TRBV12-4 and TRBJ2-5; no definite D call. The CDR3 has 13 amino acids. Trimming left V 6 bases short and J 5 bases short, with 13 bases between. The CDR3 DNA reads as TGTGCCAGCAGCTCGCAACCAGCGGAGACCCAGTACTTC. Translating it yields CASSSQPAETQYF.

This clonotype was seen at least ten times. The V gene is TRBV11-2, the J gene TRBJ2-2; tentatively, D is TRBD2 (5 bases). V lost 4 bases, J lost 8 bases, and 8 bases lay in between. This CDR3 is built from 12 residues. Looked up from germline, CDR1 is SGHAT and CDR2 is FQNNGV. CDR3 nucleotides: TGTGCCAGCAGCTCAGGACTGGGGGAGCTGTTTTTT. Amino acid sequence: CASSSGLGELFF.

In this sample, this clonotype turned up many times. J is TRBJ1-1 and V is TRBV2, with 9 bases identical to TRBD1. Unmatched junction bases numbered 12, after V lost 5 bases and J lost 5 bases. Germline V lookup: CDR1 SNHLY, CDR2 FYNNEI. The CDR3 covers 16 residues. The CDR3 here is CASSQRDREGRTEAFF. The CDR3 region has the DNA TGTGCCAGCAGTCAAAGGGACAGGGAGGGTCGTACTGAAGCTTTCTTT.

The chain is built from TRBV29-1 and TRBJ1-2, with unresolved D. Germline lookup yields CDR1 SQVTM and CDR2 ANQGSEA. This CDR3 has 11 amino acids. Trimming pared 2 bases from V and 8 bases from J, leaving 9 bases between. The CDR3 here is CSVEREDGYTF. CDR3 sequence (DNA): TGCAGCGTTGAAAGGGAAGACGGCTACACCTTC.

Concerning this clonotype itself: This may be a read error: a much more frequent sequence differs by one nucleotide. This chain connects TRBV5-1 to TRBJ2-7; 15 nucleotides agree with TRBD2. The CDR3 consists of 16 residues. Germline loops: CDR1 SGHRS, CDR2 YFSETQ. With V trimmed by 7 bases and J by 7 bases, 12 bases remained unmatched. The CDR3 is CASGPGLAGGKREQYF. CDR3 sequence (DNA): TGCGCCAGCGGCCCGGGACTAGCGGGGGGTAAGAGGGAGCAGTACTTC.

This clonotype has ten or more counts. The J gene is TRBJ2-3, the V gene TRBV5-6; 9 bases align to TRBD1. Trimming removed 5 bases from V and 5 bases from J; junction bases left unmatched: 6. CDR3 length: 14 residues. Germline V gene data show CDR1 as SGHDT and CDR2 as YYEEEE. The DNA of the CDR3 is TGTGCCAGCAGTTCCGGGACAGGGTTAGATACGCAGTATTTT. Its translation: CASSSGTGLDTQYF.

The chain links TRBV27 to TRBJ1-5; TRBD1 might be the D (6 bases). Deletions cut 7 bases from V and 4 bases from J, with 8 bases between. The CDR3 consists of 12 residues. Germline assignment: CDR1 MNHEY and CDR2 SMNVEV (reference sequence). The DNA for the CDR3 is TGTGCCAGCACCACAGGGAATCAGCCCCAGCATTTT. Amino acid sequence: CASTTGNQPQHF.

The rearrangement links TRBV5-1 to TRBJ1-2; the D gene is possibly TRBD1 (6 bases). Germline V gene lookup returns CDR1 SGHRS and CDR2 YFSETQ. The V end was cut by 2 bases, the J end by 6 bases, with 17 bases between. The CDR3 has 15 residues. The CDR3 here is CASSFGQGRKDGYTF. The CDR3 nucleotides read TGCGCCAGCAGCTTTGGGCAGGGGAGGAAAGATGGCTACACCTTC.

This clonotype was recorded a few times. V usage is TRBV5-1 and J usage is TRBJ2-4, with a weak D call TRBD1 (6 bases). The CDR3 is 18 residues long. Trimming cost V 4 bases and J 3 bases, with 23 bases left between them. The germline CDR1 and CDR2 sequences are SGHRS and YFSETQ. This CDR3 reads CASSPEGGLMVDKNIQYF. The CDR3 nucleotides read TGCGCCAGCAGCCCCGAAGGGGGATTGATGGTAGACAAAAACATTCAGTACTTC. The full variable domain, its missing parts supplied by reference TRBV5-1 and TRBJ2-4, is KAGVTQTPRYLIKTRGQQVTLSCSPISGHRSVSWYQQTPGQGLQFLFEYFSETQRNKGNFPGRFSGRQFSNSRSEMNVSTLELGDSALYLCASSPEGGLMVDKNIQYFGAGTRLSVL.

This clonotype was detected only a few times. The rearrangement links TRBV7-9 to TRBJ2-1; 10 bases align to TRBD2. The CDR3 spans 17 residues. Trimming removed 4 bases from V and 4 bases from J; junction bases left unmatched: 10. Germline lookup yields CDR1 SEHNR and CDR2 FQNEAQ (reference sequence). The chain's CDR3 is CASSSDVSGRLYNEQFF. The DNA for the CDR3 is TGTGCCAGCAGCTCGGATGTTAGCGGGAGGTTGTACAATGAGCAGTTCTTC.

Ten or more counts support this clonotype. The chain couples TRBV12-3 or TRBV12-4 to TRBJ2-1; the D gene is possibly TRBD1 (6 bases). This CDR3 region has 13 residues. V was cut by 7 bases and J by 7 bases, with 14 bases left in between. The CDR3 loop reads CASTTQGRNEQFF. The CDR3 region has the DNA TGTGCCAGCACGACACAGGGACGGAATGAGCAGTTCTTC.

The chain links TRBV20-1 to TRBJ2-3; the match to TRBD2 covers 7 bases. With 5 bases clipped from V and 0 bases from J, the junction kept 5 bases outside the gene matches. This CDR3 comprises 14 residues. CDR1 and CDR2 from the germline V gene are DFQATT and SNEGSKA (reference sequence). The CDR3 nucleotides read TGCAGTGCTGAGGAGCGGGGAAGCACAGATACGCAGTATTTT. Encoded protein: CSAEERGSTDTQYF.

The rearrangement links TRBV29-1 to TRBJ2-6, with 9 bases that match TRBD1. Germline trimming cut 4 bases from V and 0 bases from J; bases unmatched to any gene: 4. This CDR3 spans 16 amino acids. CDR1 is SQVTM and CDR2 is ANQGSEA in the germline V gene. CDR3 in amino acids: CSVGDRANSGANVLTF. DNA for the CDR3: TGCAGCGTTGGGGACAGGGCTAACTCTGGGGCCAACGTCCTGACTTTC.

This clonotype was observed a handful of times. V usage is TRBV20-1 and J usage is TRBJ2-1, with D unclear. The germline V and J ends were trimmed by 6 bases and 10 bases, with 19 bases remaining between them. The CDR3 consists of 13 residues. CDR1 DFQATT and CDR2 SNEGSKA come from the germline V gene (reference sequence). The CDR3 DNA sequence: TGCAGTGCCACTGGCGAAGGGTCAGAGGAGCAGTTCTTC. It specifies CSATGEGSEEQFF.

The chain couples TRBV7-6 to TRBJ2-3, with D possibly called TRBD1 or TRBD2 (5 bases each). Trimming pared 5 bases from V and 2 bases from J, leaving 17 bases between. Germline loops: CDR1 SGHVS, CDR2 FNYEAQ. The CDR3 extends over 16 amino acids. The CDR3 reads CASSPIFTGTTDTQYF. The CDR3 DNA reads TGTGCCAGCAGCCCCATCTTCACGGGGACCACAGATACGCAGTATTTT.

The CDR3 loop reads CASRTGTSPSRFF. The CDR3, as DNA: TGTGCCAGCAGGACCGGGACTAGCCCTTCCCGGTTCTTC. V gene TRBV6-2 or TRBV6-3 combines with J gene TRBJ2-1; 9 bases fit TRBD2. The CDR3 totals 13 residues. Germline loops: CDR1 MNHEY, CDR2 SVGEGT. V gave up 6 bases and J gave up 15 bases; unmatched junction bases: 12.

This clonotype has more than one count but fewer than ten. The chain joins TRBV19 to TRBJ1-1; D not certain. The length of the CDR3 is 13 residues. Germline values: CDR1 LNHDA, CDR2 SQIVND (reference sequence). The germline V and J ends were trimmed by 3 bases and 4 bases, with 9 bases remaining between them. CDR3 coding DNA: TGTGCCAGTAGTATTAATAGGATCACTGAAGCTTTCTTT. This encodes CASSINRITEAFF.

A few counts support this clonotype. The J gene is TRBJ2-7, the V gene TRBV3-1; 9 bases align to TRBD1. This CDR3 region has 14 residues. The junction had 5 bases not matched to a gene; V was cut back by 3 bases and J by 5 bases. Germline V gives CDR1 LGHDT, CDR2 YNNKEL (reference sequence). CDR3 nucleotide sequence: TGTGCCAGCAGCCACAGGACAGGGGCCAACGAGCAGTACTTC. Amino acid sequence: CASSHRTGANEQYF.

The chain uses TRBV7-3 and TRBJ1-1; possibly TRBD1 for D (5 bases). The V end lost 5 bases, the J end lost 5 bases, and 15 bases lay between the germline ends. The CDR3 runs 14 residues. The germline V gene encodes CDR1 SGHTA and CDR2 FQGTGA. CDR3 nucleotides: TGTGCCAGCAGCCCTAACCCGGGACGGACTGAAGCTTTCTTT. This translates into CASSPNPGRTEAFF. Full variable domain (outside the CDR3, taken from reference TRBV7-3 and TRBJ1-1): GAGVSQTPSNKVTEKGKYVELRCDPISGHTALYWYRQSLGQGPEFLIYFQGTGAADDSGLPNDRFFAVRPEGSVSTLKIQRTERGDSAVYLCASSPNPGRTEAFFGQGTRLTVV.